This T cell receptor beta chain is drawn from a study of blood T cells in healthy people across ages. Study results and limitations: Observed TCR beta diversity showed a strong correlation with the percentage of naive T cells as measured by flow cytometry.

A minimum of 7 million PBMCs was isolated per sample. At least 6 micrograms of total RNA were extracted per sample. Trimming pared 6 bases from V and 0 bases from J, leaving 11 bases between. The CDR3 has 14 residues. Comments on this clonotype: Its antigen is still unknown. A much larger clonotype is one base distant, so this may be a read error.

A second PCR, run for roughly 7 to 11 cycles, used a sample-barcoded 5' primer plus a J-beta primer mix. TCRdb fed the 5' RACE reads into MiXCR, producing one record per CDR3 protein. The repertoire includes 650,000 to 1,000,000 distinct CDR3 sequences, roughly 35% of them detected once, and under 15% sits in the top ten. This TCR derives from a man aged 18 to 29 in good health. The chain joins TRBV12-3 or TRBV12-4 to TRBJ1-2, with unresolved D. The sample was blood. CDR3 protein: CASRSGVTNYGYTF. In DNA form, the CDR3 reads TGTGCCAGCAGGTCTGGCGTCACTAACTATGGCTACACCTTC.